This passage covers 21 T cell receptor beta chains from one sample sequenced in a study of control samples from healthy donors and cancer patients. Sequencing was performed with immunoSEQ multiplex PCR; in TCRdb, only in-frame clones are kept and a portion is missing. The data contain more than 110,000 clones, less than 90% of them singletons. Input material: blood. These receptors came from a woman younger than 45 in good health.

V usage is TRBV18 and J usage is TRBJ2-1; 8 bases are shared with TRBD2. This CDR3 contains 15 residues. CDR1 and CDR2 (germline): KGHSH, LQKENI. J was trimmed by 3 bases and V by 2 bases; bases with no gene match: 3. The DNA for the CDR3 is TGTGCCAGCTCACCAGAAACTAGCGGCTACAATGAGCAGTTCTTC. It yields the protein CASSPETSGYNEQFF.

The chain uses TRBV4-1 and TRBJ1-2, with TRBD1 as a possible D gene (6 bases). CDR1 is MGHRA and CDR2 is YSYEKL in the germline V gene. Trimming cost V 5 bases and J 8 bases, with 18 bases left between them. The CDR3 loop spans 14 amino acids. The CDR3 coding sequence is TGCGCCAGCAGCTCAGACAGGAGGGAGGGCGGCTACACCTTC. Translated, it gives CASSSDRREGGYTF.

This chain links TRBV27 with TRBJ1-2; 7 bases map to TRBD1. Germline V gene sequence: CDR1 MNHEY, CDR2 SMNVEV (reference sequence). V shed 2 bases and J 4 bases; nucleotides not matched to a gene: 4. The CDR3 extends over 14 amino acids. CDR3 coding DNA: TGTGCCAGCAGTTTAGTAGGGGGCGGCTATGGCTACACCTTC. Amino acid sequence: CASSLVGGGYGYTF.

The rearrangement links TRBV21-1 to TRBJ2-1; TRBD1, the table's D call, was not compared with the DNA. TRBV21-1 is given as a pseudogene. This CDR3 has 9 residues. The CDR3 DNA sequence: TGTGCCAGAGGACAGGAGCAGTTCTTC. Translated: CARGQEQFF.

This clone appeared a single time. The CDR3 region has the DNA TGTGCCAGCAGTCCATGGGTTGGACAGGGACCGGACGAGCAGTACTTC. Translated: CASSPWVGQGPDEQYF. This chain links TRBV25-1 with TRBJ2-7; 8 nucleotides agree with TRBD1. With V trimmed by 5 bases and J by 5 bases, 14 bases remained unmatched. This CDR3 contains 16 residues. Germline CDR1 MGHDK, CDR2 SYGVNS.

V usage is TRBV4-2 and J usage is TRBJ1-1, with a possible D match to TRBD1 (6 bases). This CDR3 has 13 residues. Trimming took 0 bases from V and 9 from J, leaving 11 bases between them. Germline V CDR1 and CDR2: LGHNA, YNFKEQ. CDR3 sequence: CASSQEVGQQAFF. CDR3 nucleotide sequence: TGTGCCAGCAGCCAAGAAGTTGGACAGCAAGCTTTCTTT.

J is TRBJ2-2 and V is TRBV6-6; D gene ambiguous. The germline V gene has CDR1 MNHNY and CDR2 SVGAGI (reference sequence). The CDR3 spans 14 residues. Trimming removed 0 bases at V and 2 bases at J, with 4 bases between. CDR3 nucleotides: TGTGCCAGCAGTTACTCGGGTAACACCGGGGAGCTGTTTTTT. It codes for CASSYSGNTGELFF.

This clone has just one count. V gene TRBV13 combines with J gene TRBJ2-7, with 11 bases aligning to TRBD2. The germline gives CDR1 PRHDT, CDR2 FYEKMQ (reference sequence). V lost 4 bases to trimming and J lost 3 bases; unmatched junction nucleotides: 2. This CDR3 region has 14 residues. CDR3 DNA sequence: TGTGCCAGCAGCTCCGGACTAGCGGGCTACGAGCAGTACTTC. Its protein product is CASSSGLAGYEQYF.

The chain has TRBV11-3 and TRBJ1-1; D is unresolved. Germline-derived CDR1 and CDR2 are SGHNT and YENEEA. CDR3 size: 13 residues. V was pared by 3 bases and J by 4 bases, with 9 bases between. In nucleotides, the CDR3 is TGTGCCAGCAGCTTCCACCGGGGCACTGAAGCTTTCTTT. Protein: CASSFHRGTEAFF. The entire variable domain, with the rest obtained from reference TRBV11-3 and TRBJ1-1, is as follows: EAGVVQSPRYKIIEKKQPVAFWCNPISGHNTLYWYLQNLGQGPELLIRYENEEAVDDSQLPKDRFSAERLKGVDSTLKIQPAELGDSAVYLCASSFHRGTEAFFGQGTRLTVV.

V is TRBV5-4 and J is TRBJ1-2; TRBD1 matches 7 bases. Germline lookup yields CDR1 SGHNT and CDR2 YYREEE (reference sequence). With 0 bases clipped from V and 4 bases from J, the junction kept 3 bases outside the gene matches. The CDR3 is made up of 14 amino acids. This chain's CDR3 is CASSLGGTVYGYTF. The DNA of the CDR3 is TGTGCCAGCAGCTTGGGGGGGACAGTCTATGGCTACACCTTC.

The V and J genes are TRBV28 and TRBJ2-1, with a possible D match to TRBD2 (5 bases). The V end lost 2 bases, the J end lost 5 bases, and 13 bases lay between the germline ends. The germline V gene has CDR1 MDHEN and CDR2 SYDVKM. CDR3 length equals 15 residues. As DNA, the CDR3 is TGTGCCAGCAGTTTAGCCGGGAAGTCTAACAATGAGCAGTTCTTC. Its protein product is CASSLAGKSNNEQFF. The whole variable domain, filled in from reference TRBV28 and TRBJ2-1, reads DVKVTQSSRYLVKRTGEKVFLECVQDMDHENMFWYRQDPGLGLRLIYFSYDVKMKEKGDIPEGYSVSREKKERFSLILESASTNQTSMYLCASSLAGKSNNEQFFGPGTRLTVL.

CDR3 residues: CASSRGTGVRSPLHF. Written as DNA, the CDR3 is TGTGCCAGCAGTCGCGGGACAGGGGTAAGGTCACCCCTCCACTTT. V is TRBV28 and J is TRBJ1-6, with 10 nucleotides matching TRBD1. The CDR3 consists of 15 residues. V shed 5 bases, J shed 10 bases, and the junction held 8 bases outside the gene matches. Per the germline V gene, CDR1 is MDHEN and CDR2 is SYDVKM. Full variable domain (missing parts from reference TRBV28 and TRBJ1-6): DVKVTQSSRYLVKRTGEKVFLECVQDMDHENMFWYRQDPGLGLRLIYFSYDVKMKEKGDIPEGYSVSREKKERFSLILESASTNQTSMYLCASSRGTGVRSPLHFGNGTRLTVT.

V and J are TRBV5-1 and TRBJ2-7; 7 bases agree with TRBD1. The CDR3 covers 15 residues. Germline assignment: CDR1 SGHRS and CDR2 YFSETQ. V shed 4 bases and J 0 bases; nucleotides not matched to a gene: 7. The CDR3: CASSPGQWSSYEQYF. The DNA of the CDR3 is TGCGCCAGCAGCCCGGGACAGTGGAGCTCCTACGAGCAGTACTTC.

This clone was found once. The chain carries TRBV11-2 and TRBJ1-6, with 10 bases lining up with TRBD1. This CDR3 has 15 residues. Germline-derived CDR1 and CDR2 are SGHAT and FQNNGV. The V gene end was trimmed by 5 bases and the J gene end by 7 bases; junction bases not matched to a gene: 5. In DNA form, the CDR3 reads TGTGCCAGCAGCCCGGAGGGACAGGGGAATTCACCCCTCCACTTT. Translated: CASSPEGQGNSPLHF.

This clone was observed once. The J gene is TRBJ1-1, the V gene TRBV21-1. TRBV21-1 is shown as a pseudogene. This CDR3 is 13 amino acids long. Written as DNA, the CDR3 is TGTGCCAGCAGCCCCTCGGGGGAGGGTGAAGCTTTCTTT. This encodes CASSPSGEGEAFF.

The chain is built from TRBV19 and TRBJ2-4; D may be TRBD1 (6 bases). Germline V CDR1 and CDR2: LNHDA, SQIVND (reference sequence). This CDR3 spans 16 amino acids. V was cut by 4 bases and J by 0 bases, with 13 bases left in between. The CDR3 DNA reads as TGTGCCAGTAGTACGAGGACAGTGCTAGCCAAAAACATTCAGTACTTC. Translated: CASSTRTVLAKNIQYF.

The rearrangement joins TRBV18 to TRBJ1-1, with a weak D call TRBD1 (5 bases). Germline lookup yields CDR1 KGHSH and CDR2 LQKENI. The CDR3 length is 12 residues. Trimming cost V 5 bases and J 6 bases, with 10 bases left between them. In DNA, the CDR3 is TGTGCCAGCTCAGCGGACACGGCTGAAGCTTTCTTT. Its translation is CASSADTAEAFF.

CDR3 residues: CASSAGVGEAFF. CDR3 DNA sequence: TGTGCCAGCAGTGCAGGGGTTGGTGAAGCTTTCTTT. This chain joins TRBV12-3 or TRBV12-4 and TRBJ1-1; D perhaps matches TRBD1 (6 bases). This CDR3 comprises 12 residues. V lost 5 bases and J 7 bases, leaving 11 bases between the germline ends.

CDR3 in DNA: TGCAGCGTTGGTGGGGTGAACACTGAAGCTTTCTTT. Its protein product is CSVGGVNTEAFF. The genes are TRBV29-1 and TRBJ1-1; D is uncertain. CDR1 SQVTM and CDR2 ANQGSEA come from the germline V gene. V lost 4 bases, J lost 0 bases, and 6 bases lay in between. This CDR3 has 12 amino acids.

The rearrangement joins TRBV3-1 (or the pseudogene TRBV3-2) to TRBJ2-2; TRBD2 agrees at 9 bases. The V gene end was trimmed by 1 base and the J gene end by 3 bases; junction bases not matched to a gene: 3. CDR1 and CDR2 from the germline V gene are LGHDT and YNNKEL (reference sequence). This CDR3 comprises 16 residues. The CDR3 loop is CASSQAGLAYTGELFF. The CDR3 DNA sequence: TGTGCCAGCAGCCAAGCGGGACTAGCCTACACCGGGGAGCTGTTTTTT.

V usage is TRBV7-9 and J usage is TRBJ2-5, with D possibly being TRBD1 (6 bases). Trimming stripped 1 base from V and 0 bases from J, with 18 bases between. The CDR3 has 18 residues. CDR1 is SEHNR and CDR2 is FQNEAQ in the germline V gene (reference sequence). CDR3 in amino acids: CASSLGGPTGKYQETQYF. CDR3 sequence (DNA): TGTGCCAGCAGCTTAGGGGGGCCGACTGGCAAGTACCAAGAGACCCAGTACTTC.